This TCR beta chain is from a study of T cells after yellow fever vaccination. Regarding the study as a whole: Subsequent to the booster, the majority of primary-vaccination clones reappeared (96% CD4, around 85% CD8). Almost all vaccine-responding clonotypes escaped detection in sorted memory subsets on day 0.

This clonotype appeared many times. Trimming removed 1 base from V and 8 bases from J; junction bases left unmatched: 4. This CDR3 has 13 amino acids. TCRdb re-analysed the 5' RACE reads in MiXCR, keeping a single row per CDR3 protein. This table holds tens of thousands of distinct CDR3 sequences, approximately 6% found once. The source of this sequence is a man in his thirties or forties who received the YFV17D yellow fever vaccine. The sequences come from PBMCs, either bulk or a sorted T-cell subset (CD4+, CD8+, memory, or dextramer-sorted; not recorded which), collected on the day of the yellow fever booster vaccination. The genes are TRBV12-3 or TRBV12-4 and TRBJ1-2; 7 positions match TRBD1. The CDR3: CASSLVTGTGYTF. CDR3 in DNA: TGTGCCAGCAGTTTAGTGACAGGGACCGGCTACACCTTC.